A selection of T cell receptor beta chains follows, all from one sample in a study of radiation and T cells in renal cell carcinoma. Sequencing used immunoSEQ multiplex PCR; TCRdb keeps in-frame clones, though not all of them. The sample has roughly 60,000 clones; roughly 79% are singletons. Here the sequenced sample was blood, taken from a patient whose treatment included radiotherapy and nephrectomy. All receptors come from a man in his fifties or sixties with renal cell carcinoma. CDR3s include the opening cysteine and the closing phenylalanine or tryptophan. A D gene is named only where the DNA matches it firmly. Clone sizes are given selectively: once, few, many, or a class where the clone is expanded.

>TRBD1|TRBJ2-2|-|TRBV29-1
TGCAGCGTTGGAGGGGACAGGGGTGTGTGGACCGGGGAGCTGTTTTTT
CSVGGDRGVWTGELFF
>-|TRBJ1-1|medium-sized|TRBV5-1
TGCGCCAGCAGCCCCCCCTCCGGGTCTGAGACTGAAGCTTTCTTT
CASSPPSGSETEAFF
>-|TRBJ2-2|-|TRBV11-3
TGTGCCAGCAGCTTAGTTGGGGCGAACACCGGGGAGCTGTTTTTT
CASSLVGANTGELFF
>TRBD1|TRBJ1-6|-|TRBV4-2
TGTGCCAGCAGCCAAGAGAAGGACAGGGGCTACTCACCCCTCCACTTT
CASSQEKDRGYSPLHF
>TRBD2|TRBJ2-1|-|TRBV7-2
TGTGCCAGCAGCTTGGGGACTAGTCTTTACAATGAGCAGTTCTTC
CASSLGTSLYNEQFF
>-|TRBJ2-2|few|TRBV12-5
TGTGCTAGTGGTTTAATCATCGGCGGAAGCGGCGGGGAGCTGTTTTTT
CASGLIIGGSGGELFF
>-|TRBJ1-1|few|TRBV6-5
TGTGCCAGCAGTTCGGAGGGGACTGAAGCTTTCTTT
CASSSEGTEAFF
>TRBD1|TRBJ1-2|few|TRBV4-1
TGCGCCAGCAGCCAAATGGACAGGGTTGCTCTTGGCTACACCTTC
CASSQMDRVALGYTF
>-|TRBJ2-2|-|TRBV5-1
TGCGCCAGCACCCCGTTAGAAGGGGGTCCAGGGGAGCTGTTTTTT
CASTPLEGGPGELFF
>-|TRBJ1-1|-|TRBV10-1
TGCGCCAGCAGTGTGAGTACGACAGGCACTGAAGCTTTCTTT
CASSVSTTGTEAFF
>TRBD1|TRBJ1-2|-|TRBV14
TGTGCCAGCAGCCCGGGACAGGACTATGGCTACACCTTC
CASSPGQDYGYTF
>-|TRBJ2-1|-|TRBV30
TGTGCCTGGAGTTTTCAGGGGATCAATGAGCAGTTCTTC
CAWSFQGINEQFF
>-|TRBJ1-5|-|TRBV10-3
TGTGCCATCAGCGATAACAATCAGCCCCAGCATTTT
CAISDNNQPQHF
>TRBD1|TRBJ2-7|-|TRBV13
TGTGCCAGCAGCTTTGGGACAGGGGGCTTCGGCGAGCAGTACTTC
CASSFGTGGFGEQYF
>TRBD1|TRBJ2-2|-|TRBV6-6
TGTGCCAGCAGGGACGACAGGGGTGGCAACACCGGGGAGCTGTTTTTT
CASRDDRGGNTGELFF
>TRBD2|TRBJ2-2|-|TRBV29-1
TGCAGCGTTGAAGTATCGCTCGGACTAGCGGGGGGGCCGGACACCGGGGAGCTGTTTTTT
CSVEVSLGLAGGPDTGELFF
>-|TRBJ1-2|once|TRBV5-5
TGTGCCAGCAGCTCGGACAGTGTCTATGGCTACACCTTC
CASSSDSVYGYTF
>-|TRBJ2-3|-|TRBV5-1
TGCGCCAGGCAGCGAGATACGCAGTATTTT
CARQRDTQYF
>-|TRBJ1-2|-|TRBV18
TGTGCCAGCTCACTTCTCGTGGAGGAGGGCACCTTC
CASSLLVEEGTF
>-|TRBJ1-6|-|TRBV12-5
TGTGCTAGTGGTTTCCGAAGTACAGGGTGGTTTGATTCACCCCTCCACTTT
CASGFRSTGWFDSPLHF
>TRBD2|TRBJ2-1|-|TRBV10-2
TGCGCCAGCAGTCTGGGCCAGCGGGGGCCCTCGCTGGACAATGAGCAGTTCTTC
CASSLGQRGPSLDNEQFF
>-|TRBJ2-5|-|TRBV20-1
TGCAGCGCGACTAGAGGGGAGACCCAGTACTTC
CSATRGETQYF
>TRBD2|TRBJ2-3|-|TRBV9
TGTGCCAGCAGCGTCGGAACTAGCGGGGGAGCCACAGATACGCAGTATTTT
CASSVGTSGGATDTQYF
>-|TRBJ2-1|-|TRBV5-1
TGCGCCAGCAGCCCTGGTCGTACTACTAACAATGAGCAGTTCTTC
CASSPGRTTNNEQFF
>TRBD2|TRBJ2-1|once|TRBV2
TGTGCCAGCAGTGTCAACAGGCGGGAGGGAGAGCAGTTCTTC
CASSVNRREGEQFF
>-|TRBJ1-2|once|TRBV7-9
TGTGCCAGCAGCCCGGGCCCCTCGGACCAATATGGCTACACCTTC
CASSPGPSDQYGYTF
>-|TRBJ1-2|-|TRBV13
TGTGCCAGCAGCGCCAGGGGAACTAACTATGGCTACACCTTC
CASSARGTNYGYTF
>-|TRBJ1-5|few|TRBV1
TGCACCAGCAGCCAAGATATCGGCAGGTTTAATCAGCCCCAGCATTTT
CTSSQDIGRFNQPQHF
>-|TRBJ2-3|-|TRBV2
TGTGCCAGCGGGGTTGGGGAAGATACGCAGTATTTT
CASGVGEDTQYF
>-|TRBJ2-7|few|TRBV25-1
TGTGCCAGCAGGGACACCCTTGCCTACGAGCAGTACTTC
CASRDTLAYEQYF
>-|TRBJ1-3|-|TRBV18
TGTGCCAGCTCCCCCAACAAGGTGCAAGCTGGAAACACCATATATTTT
CASSPNKVQAGNTIYF
>-|TRBJ2-1|-|TRBV7-9
TGTGCCAGCAGCCCGAGGCTATTCAATGAGCAGTTCTTC
CASSPRLFNEQFF
>TRBD1|TRBJ1-4|-|TRBV15
TGTGCCACCAGCGTCCGACAGGGGGCTTTGGGAACTAATGAAAAACTGTTTTTT
CATSVRQGALGTNEKLFF
>TRBD1|TRBJ1-4|-|TRBV7-6
TGTGCCAGCAGCTCCGACAGGGCGATTGGTGAAAAACTGTTTTTT
CASSSDRAIGEKLFF
>TRBD2|TRBJ2-3|-|TRBV27
TGTGCCAGCAGTTTGCGGGCTAGCGGGGGGACCTCTCCAAGCACAGATACGCAGTATTTT
CASSLRASGGTSPSTDTQYF
>TRBD1|TRBJ2-7|-|TRBV4-3
TGCGCCAGCAGCCAAGTCAGGGGGCGGGTCGAGCAGTACTTC
CASSQVRGRVEQYF
>-|TRBJ2-3|-|TRBV6-5
TGTGCCAGCAGTTACGGGTCTTATAGCACAGATACGCAGTATTTT
CASSYGSYSTDTQYF
>-|TRBJ1-6|-|TRBV5-4
TGTGCCAGCAGCTTGGGCAATAGAAATTCACCCCTCCACTTT
CASSLGNRNSPLHF
>-|TRBJ1-2|-|TRBV6-6
TGTGCCAGCAGCCTGGACAGCTATGGCTACACCTTC
CASSLDSYGYTF
>TRBD1|TRBJ2-3|once|TRBV7-9
TGTGCCAGCAGCTTTTCGGTTCGGCGGGACAGGGGCACAGATACGCAGTATTTT
CASSFSVRRDRGTDTQYF
>TRBD1|TRBJ2-2|-|TRBV18
TGTGCCAGCTCACCACCGGGACAGGGGGCCACCGGGGAGCTGTTTTTT
CASSPPGQGATGELFF
>TRBD1|TRBJ1-3|-|TRBV6-1
TGTGCCAGCAGGTCGACAGGGGAGACTGGAAACACCATATATTTT
CASRSTGETGNTIYF
>-|TRBJ2-1|-|TRBV7-9
TGTGCCAGCAGCATCTCGAATGTTAACAATGAGCAGTTCTTC
CASSISNVNNEQFF
>-|TRBJ1-6|few|TRBV10-1
TGCGCCAGCATAGGACCCTCACCCCTCCACTTT
CASIGPSPLHF
>-|TRBJ2-2|-|TRBV11-3
TGTGCCAGCAGCCCGGAGGCATTTAGATCCGGGGAGCTGTTTTTT
CASSPEAFRSGELFF
>TRBD1|TRBJ2-6|-|TRBV7-2
TGTGCCAGCATCCTCACTCCCACAGGGGCGATCTCTGGGGCCAACGTCCTGACTTTC
CASILTPTGAISGANVLTF